Presented here are 2 T cell receptor beta chains from one specimen sequenced in a study of immune evolution from preneoplasia to lung adenocarcinoma. Method: immunoSEQ multiplex PCR; TCRdb's copy keeps in-frame clones and lacks some. The profile shows roughly 4,000 clones, about 80% of them singletons. Sequenced material: FFPE invasive lung adenocarcinoma tissue. These receptors originate from a person aged 65 to 85 with invasive lung adenocarcinoma.

This clone was detected only a few times. The CDR3 DNA is TGTGCCAGCAACGTCGGACAGGGGGCTTCTGCCGGGGAGCTGTTTTTT. Encoded protein: CASNVGQGASAGELFF. The chain links TRBV7-6 to TRBJ2-2; TRBD1 aligns across 11 bases. Losses at the gene ends were 7 bases for V and 6 bases for J; bases not matched to a gene: 10. This CDR3 has 16 amino acids. Germline CDR1 reads SGHVS; CDR2 reads FNYEAQ.

The rearrangement uses TRBV7-2 and TRBJ2-2; possible D gene TRBD1, 6 bases. Germline values: CDR1 SGHTA, CDR2 FQGNSA. Trimming pared 5 bases from V and 6 bases from J, leaving 10 bases between. The CDR3 loop spans 13 amino acids. This CDR3 reads CASSRPGAGELFF. The CDR3 nucleotides are TGTGCCAGCAGCCGGCCAGGGGCCGGGGAGCTGTTTTTT.